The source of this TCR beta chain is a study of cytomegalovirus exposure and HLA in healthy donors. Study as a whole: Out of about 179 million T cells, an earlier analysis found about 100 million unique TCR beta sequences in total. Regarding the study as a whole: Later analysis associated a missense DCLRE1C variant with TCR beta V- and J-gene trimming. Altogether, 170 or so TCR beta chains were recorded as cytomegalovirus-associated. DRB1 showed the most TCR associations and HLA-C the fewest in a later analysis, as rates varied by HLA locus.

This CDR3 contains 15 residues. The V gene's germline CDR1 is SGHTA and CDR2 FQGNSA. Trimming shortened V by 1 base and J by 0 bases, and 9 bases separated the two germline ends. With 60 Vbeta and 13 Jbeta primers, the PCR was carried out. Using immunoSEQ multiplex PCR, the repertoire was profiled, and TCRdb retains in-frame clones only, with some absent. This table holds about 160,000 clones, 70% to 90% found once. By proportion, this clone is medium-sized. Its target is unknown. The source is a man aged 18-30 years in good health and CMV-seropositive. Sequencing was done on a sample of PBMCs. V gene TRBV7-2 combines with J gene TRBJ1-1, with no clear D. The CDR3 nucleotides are TGTGCCAGCAGCTTAGTTGAGGAGATGAACACTGAAGCTTTCTTT. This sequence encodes CASSLVEEMNTEAFF.